The 5 T cell receptor delta chains below come from one sample, sequenced in a study of intestinal T cells in coeliac disease (dated by TCRdb to the early 2020s). Library preparation used multiplex PCR. TCRdb lists the instrument as Illumina MiSeq. TCRdb reanalyzed the public reads with the CATT caller, and identical DNA sequences were merged afterwards. This sample comprises roughly 250 delta-chain clones, 51% of them detected only once. The top ten clonotypes cover roughly 60% of the sample. For each case, genomic DNA was isolated from ten 5-um FFPE scrolls with the QIAamp DNA FFPE tissue kit. Sequencing was done on a sample of a duodenal biopsy. The receptors here all came from a human donor who served as a control with a normal duodenal biopsy, not a healthy volunteer.

This clone was detected a few times. A far larger clone lies a single base away; this is likely a read error. The chain has TRDV3 and TRDJ1; 9 nucleotides agree with TRDD3. This CDR3 is 16 amino acids long. The J segment lost 0 bases and the V segment lost 4 bases, leaving 12 bases of the junction unmatched. Germline lookup yields CDR1 TVYSNPD and CDR2 GDNSRS (reference sequence). The CDR3 coding sequence is TGTGCCTCCTTCGGCGTCTGGGGGATTTACACCGATAAACTCATCTTT. It codes for CASFGVWGIYTDKLIF.

A word on this clone: A far larger clone is a single base away, which makes a read error likely. This chain joins TRDV1 and TRDJ1; 7 nucleotides line up with TRDD2. The trim removed 1 base at V and 1 base at J, leaving 15 bases unmatched. CDR1 TSWWSYY and CDR2 QGS come from the germline V gene. CDR3 size: 19 residues. CDR3: CALGERGLPEGMATDKLIF. The CDR3 nucleotides read TGTGCTCTTGGGGAACGGGGCCTTCCTGAAGGGATGGCCACCGATAAACTCATCTTT.

By sample share, this clone is large (0.1 to 1%). The chain couples TRDV1 to TRDJ1; 8 nucleotides match TRDD3. The CDR3 has 18 residues. Germline V gives CDR1 TSWWSYY, CDR2 QGS. Trimming cost V 1 base and J 5 bases; bases outside gene matches: 15. CDR3 protein: CALGERAPGIPGPDKLIF. The DNA of the CDR3 is TGTGCTCTTGGGGAACGTGCCCCGGGGATACCCGGGCCAGATAAACTCATCTTT.

This clone was detected only a few times. This sequence is one base from a far larger clone and is likely a read error. The same CDR3 arises from other DNA sequences in this sample as well. V is TRDV1 and J is TRDJ1; TRDD3 matches at 10 bases. CDR3 length equals 23 residues. Germline CDR1 reads TSWWSYY; CDR2 reads QGS. The CDR3 DNA is TGTGCTCTTGGGGAACCTCGCGCCTCGTACTGGGGGATGGGGGTTGAGTACACCGATAAACTCATATTT. Translation gives CALGEPRASYWGMGVEYTDKLIF.

This rearrangement joins TRDV3 to TRDJ1; TRDD3 matches at 9 bases. The J segment lost 10 bases and the V segment lost 4 bases, leaving 13 bases of the junction unmatched. The CDR3 contains 13 residues. CDR1 and CDR2 (germline): TVYSNPD, GDNSRS (reference sequence). In DNA form, the CDR3 reads TGTGCCTCCTTCAGCGTCTGGGGGATTGGACTCATCTTT. It is translated as CASFSVWGIGLIF.